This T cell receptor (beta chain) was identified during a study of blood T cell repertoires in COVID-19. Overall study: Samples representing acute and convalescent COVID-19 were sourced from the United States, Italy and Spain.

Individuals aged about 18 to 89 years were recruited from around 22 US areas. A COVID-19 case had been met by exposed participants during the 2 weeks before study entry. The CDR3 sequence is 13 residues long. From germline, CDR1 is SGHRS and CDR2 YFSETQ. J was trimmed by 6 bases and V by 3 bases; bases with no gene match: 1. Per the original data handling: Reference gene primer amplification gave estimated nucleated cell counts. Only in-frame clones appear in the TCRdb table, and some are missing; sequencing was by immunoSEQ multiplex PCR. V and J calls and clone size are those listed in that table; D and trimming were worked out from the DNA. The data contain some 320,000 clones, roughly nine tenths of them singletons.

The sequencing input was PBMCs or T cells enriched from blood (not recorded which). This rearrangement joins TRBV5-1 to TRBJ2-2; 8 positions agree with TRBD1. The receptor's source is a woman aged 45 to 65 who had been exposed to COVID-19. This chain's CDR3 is CASSSQGAGELFF. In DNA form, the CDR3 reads TGCGCCAGCAGCTCACAGGGGGCCGGGGAGCTGTTTTTT.